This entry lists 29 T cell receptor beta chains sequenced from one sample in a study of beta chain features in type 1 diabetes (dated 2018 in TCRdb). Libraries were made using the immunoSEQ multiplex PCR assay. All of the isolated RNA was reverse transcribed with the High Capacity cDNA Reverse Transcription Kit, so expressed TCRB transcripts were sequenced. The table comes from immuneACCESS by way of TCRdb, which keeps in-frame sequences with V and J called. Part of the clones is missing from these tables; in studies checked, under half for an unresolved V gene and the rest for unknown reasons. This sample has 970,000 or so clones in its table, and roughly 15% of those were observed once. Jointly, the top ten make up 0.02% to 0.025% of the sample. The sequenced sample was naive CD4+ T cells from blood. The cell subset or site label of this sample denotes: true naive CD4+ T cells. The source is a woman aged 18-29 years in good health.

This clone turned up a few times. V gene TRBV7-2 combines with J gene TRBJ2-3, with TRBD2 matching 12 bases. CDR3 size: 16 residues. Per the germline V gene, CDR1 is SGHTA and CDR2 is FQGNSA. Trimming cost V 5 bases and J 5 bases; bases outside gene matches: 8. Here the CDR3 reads CASSPRTSGMRDTQYF. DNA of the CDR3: TGTGCCAGCAGCCCGCGGACTAGCGGGATGAGAGATACGCAGTATTTT.

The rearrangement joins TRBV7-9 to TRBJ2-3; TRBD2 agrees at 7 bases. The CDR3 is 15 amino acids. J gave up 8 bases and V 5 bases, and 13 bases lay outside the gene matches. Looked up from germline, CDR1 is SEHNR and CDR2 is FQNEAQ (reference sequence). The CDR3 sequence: CASSEKWLAEVTQYF. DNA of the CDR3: TGTGCCAGCAGCGAGAAGTGGCTAGCGGAGGTTACGCAGTATTTT.

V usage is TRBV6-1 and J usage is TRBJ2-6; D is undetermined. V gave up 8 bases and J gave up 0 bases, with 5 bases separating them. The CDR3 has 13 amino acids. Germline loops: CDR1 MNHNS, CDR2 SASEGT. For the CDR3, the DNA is TGTGCCAGCCTGAGCTCTGGGGCCAACGTCCTGACTTTC. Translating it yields CASLSSGANVLTF.

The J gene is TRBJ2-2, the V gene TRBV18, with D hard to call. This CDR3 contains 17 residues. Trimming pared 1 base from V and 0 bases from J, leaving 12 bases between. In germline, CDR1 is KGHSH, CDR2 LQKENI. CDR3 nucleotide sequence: TGTGCCAGCTCACCACGCGATAAACCCGCGAACACCGGGGAGCTGTTTTTT. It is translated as CASSPRDKPANTGELFF.

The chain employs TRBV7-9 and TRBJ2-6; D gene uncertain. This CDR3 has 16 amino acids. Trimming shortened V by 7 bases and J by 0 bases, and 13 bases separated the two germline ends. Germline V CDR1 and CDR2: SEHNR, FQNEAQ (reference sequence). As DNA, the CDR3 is TGTGCCAGCATGATCCTAACTCCCTCTGGGGCCAACGTCCTGACTTTC. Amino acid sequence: CASMILTPSGANVLTF.

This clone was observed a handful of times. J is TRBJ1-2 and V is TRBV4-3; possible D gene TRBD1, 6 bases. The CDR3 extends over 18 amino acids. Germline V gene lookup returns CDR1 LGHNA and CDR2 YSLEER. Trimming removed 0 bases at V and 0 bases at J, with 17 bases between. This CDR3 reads CASSQDLRGDGANYGYTF. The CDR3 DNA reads TGCGCCAGCAGCCAAGACCTCAGGGGCGATGGAGCTAACTATGGCTACACCTTC.

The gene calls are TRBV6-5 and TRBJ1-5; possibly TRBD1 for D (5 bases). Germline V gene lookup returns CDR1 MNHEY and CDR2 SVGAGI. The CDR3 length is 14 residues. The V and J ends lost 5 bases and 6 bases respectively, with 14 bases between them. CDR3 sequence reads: CASSVQAGRQPQHF. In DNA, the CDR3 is TGTGCCAGCAGTGTGCAGGCGGGACGTCAGCCCCAGCATTTT.

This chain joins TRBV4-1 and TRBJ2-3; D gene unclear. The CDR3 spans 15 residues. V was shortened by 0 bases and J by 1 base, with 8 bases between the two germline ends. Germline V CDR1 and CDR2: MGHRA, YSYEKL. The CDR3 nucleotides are TGCGCCAGCAGCCAAGAATCAGACCGCACAGATACGCAGTATTTT. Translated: CASSQESDRTDTQYF.

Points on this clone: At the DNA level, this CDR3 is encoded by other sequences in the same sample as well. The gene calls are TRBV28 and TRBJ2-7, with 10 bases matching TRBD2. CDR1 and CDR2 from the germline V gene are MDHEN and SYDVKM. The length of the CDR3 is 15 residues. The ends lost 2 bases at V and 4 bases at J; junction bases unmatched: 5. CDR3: CASSLPASGSYEQYF. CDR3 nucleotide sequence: TGTGCCAGCAGTTTACCGGCTAGCGGGAGTTACGAGCAGTACTTC.

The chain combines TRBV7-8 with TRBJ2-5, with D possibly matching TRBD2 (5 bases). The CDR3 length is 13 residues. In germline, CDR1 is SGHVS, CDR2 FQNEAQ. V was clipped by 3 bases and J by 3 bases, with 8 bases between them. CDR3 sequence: CASSFSGKETQYF. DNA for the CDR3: TGTGCCAGCAGCTTCTCCGGGAAAGAGACCCAGTACTTC.

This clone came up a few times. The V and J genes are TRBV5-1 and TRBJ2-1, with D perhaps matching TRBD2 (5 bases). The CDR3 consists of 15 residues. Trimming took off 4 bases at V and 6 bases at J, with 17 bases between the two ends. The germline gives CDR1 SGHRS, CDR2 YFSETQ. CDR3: CASSRSEGFSNEQFF. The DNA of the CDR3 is TGCGCCAGCAGCAGGAGTGAGGGTTTCTCCAATGAGCAGTTCTTC. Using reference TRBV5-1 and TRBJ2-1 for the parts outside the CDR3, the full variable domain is KAGVTQTPRYLIKTRGQQVTLSCSPISGHRSVSWYQQTPGQGLQFLFEYFSETQRNKGNFPGRFSGRQFSNSRSEMNVSTLELGDSALYLCASSRSEGFSNEQFFGPGTRLTVL.

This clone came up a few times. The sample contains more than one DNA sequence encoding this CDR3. The CDR3 here is CASSQDLGTGTYEQYF. DNA for the CDR3: TGTGCCAGCAGCCAAGATTTAGGCACAGGGACTTACGAGCAGTACTTC. The chain combines TRBV4-2 with TRBJ2-7; the D gene could be TRBD1 or TRBD2 (6 bases each). Germline V gene lookup returns CDR1 LGHNA and CDR2 YNFKEQ. The CDR3 runs 16 residues. Between the trimmed V and J ends, which lost 0 bases and 4 bases, there was a span of 16 bases.

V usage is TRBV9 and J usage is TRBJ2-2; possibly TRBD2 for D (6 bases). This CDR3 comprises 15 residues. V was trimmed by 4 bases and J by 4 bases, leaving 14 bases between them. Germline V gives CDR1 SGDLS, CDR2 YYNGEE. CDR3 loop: CASSTRRASTGELFF. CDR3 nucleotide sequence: TGTGCCAGCAGCACCAGGAGGGCCTCCACCGGGGAGCTGTTTTTT. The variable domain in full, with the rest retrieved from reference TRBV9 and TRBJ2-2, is DSGVTQTPKHLITATGQRVTLRCSPRSGDLSVYWYQQSLDQGLQFLIQYYNGEERAKGNILERFSAQQFPDLHSELNLSSLELGDSALYFCASSTRRASTGELFFGEGSRLTVL.

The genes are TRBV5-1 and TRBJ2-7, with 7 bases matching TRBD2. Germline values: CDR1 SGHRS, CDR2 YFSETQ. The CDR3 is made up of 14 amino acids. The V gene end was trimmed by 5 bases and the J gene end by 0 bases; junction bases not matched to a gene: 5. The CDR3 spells CASRESGNSYEQYF. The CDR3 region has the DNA TGCGCCAGCAGGGAAAGCGGGAACTCCTACGAGCAGTACTTC.

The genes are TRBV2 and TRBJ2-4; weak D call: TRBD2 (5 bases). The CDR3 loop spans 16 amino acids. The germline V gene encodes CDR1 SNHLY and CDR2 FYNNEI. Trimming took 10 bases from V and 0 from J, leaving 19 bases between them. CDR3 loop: CATLGGGLLAKNIQYF. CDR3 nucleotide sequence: TGTGCCACCCTAGGTGGAGGTCTCCTAGCCAAAAACATTCAGTACTTC.

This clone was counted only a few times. The CDR3 nucleotides are TGTGCCAGCAGCTTCTACAGGGAACCGGAGACCCAGTACTTC. The encoded protein is CASSFYREPETQYF. The rearrangement links TRBV7-9 to TRBJ2-5, with a possible D match to TRBD1 (6 bases). The germline V gene encodes CDR1 SEHNR and CDR2 FQNEAQ (reference sequence). The CDR3 runs 14 residues. V was shortened by 3 bases and J by 5 bases, with 13 bases between the two germline ends. Using reference TRBV7-9 and TRBJ2-5 for the parts outside the CDR3, the full variable domain is DTGVSQNPRHKITKRGQNVTFRCDPISEHNRLYWYRQTLGQGPEFLTYFQNEAQLEKSRLLSDRFSAERPKGSFSTLEIQRTEQGDSAMYLCASSFYREPETQYFGPGTRLLVL.

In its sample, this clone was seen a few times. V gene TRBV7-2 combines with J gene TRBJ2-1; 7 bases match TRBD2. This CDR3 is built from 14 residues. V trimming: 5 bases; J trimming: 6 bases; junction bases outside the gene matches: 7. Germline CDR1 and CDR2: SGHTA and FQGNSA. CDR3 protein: CASSHRLAGNEQFF. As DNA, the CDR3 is TGTGCCAGCAGCCACAGACTAGCAGGCAATGAGCAGTTCTTC.

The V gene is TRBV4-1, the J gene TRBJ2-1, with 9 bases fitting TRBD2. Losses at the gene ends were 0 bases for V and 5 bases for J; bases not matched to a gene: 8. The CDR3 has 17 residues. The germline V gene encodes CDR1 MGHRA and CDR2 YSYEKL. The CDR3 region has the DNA TGCGCCAGCAGCCAAGAGATAGCGGGAGTGCGGGACAATGAGCAGTTCTTC. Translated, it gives CASSQEIAGVRDNEQFF.

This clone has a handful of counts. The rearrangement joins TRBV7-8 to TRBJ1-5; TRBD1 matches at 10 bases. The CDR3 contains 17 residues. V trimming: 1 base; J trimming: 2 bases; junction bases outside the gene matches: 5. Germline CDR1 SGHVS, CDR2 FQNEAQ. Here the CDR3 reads CASSLGQGAGGNQPQHF. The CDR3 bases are TGTGCCAGCAGCTTAGGACAGGGGGCCGGAGGCAATCAGCCCCAGCATTTT.

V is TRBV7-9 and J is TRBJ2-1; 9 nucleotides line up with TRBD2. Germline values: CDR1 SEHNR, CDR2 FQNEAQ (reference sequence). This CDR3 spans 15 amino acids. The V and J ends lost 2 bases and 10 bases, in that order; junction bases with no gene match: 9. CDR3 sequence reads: CASSLTAGGALEQFF. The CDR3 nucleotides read TGTGCCAGCAGCTTAACGGCGGGAGGGGCGTTAGAGCAGTTCTTC.

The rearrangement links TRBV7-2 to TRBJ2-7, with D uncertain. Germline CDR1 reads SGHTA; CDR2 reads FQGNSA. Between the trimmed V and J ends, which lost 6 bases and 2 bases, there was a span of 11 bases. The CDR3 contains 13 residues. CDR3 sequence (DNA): TGTGCCAGCAGTCTCTCCAGGACCTACGAGCAGTACTTC. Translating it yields CASSLSRTYEQYF.

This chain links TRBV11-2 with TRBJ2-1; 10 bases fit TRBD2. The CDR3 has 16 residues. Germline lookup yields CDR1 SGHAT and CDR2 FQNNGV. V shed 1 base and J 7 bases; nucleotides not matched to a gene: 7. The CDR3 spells CASSLVFGTSVNEQFF. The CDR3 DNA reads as TGTGCCAGCAGCTTAGTGTTCGGGACTAGCGTAAATGAGCAGTTCTTC.

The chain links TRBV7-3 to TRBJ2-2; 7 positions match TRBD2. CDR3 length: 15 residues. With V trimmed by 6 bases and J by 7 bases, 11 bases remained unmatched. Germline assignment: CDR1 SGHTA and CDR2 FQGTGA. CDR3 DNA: TGTGCCAGCAGTTCACCGGGCGGGAGCGGCGGGGAGCTGTTTTTT. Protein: CASSSPGGSGGELFF.

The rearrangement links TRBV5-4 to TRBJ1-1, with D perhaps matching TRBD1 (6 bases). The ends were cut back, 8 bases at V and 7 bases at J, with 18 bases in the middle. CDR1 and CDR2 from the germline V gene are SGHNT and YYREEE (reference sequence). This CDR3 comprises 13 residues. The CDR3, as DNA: TGTGCCAGTTCGCGGGGGACACGTAGTGAAGCTTTCTTT. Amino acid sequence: CASSRGTRSEAFF.

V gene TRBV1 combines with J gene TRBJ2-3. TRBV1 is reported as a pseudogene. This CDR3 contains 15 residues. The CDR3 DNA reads TGCACCAGCAGCCAAGATTCCAACGGAACAGATACGCAGTATTTT. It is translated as CTSSQDSNGTDTQYF.

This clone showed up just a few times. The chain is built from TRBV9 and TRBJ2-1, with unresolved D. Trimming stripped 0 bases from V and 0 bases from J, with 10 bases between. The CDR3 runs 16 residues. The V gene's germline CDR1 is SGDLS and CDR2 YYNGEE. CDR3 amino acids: CASSVGLMSSYNEQFF. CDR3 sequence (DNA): TGTGCCAGCAGCGTAGGTCTCATGAGCTCCTACAATGAGCAGTTCTTC.

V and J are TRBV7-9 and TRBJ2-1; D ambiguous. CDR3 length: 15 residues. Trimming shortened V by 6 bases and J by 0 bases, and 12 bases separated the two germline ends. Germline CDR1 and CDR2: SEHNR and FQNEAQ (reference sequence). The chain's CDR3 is CASSLRASSYNEQFF. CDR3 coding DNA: TGTGCCAGCAGTCTAAGGGCTAGCTCCTACAATGAGCAGTTCTTC.

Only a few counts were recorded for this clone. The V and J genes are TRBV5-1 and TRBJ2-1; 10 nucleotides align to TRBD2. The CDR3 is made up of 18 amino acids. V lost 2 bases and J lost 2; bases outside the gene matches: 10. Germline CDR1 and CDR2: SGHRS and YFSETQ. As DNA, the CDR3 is TGCGCCAGCAGCTTTGGTTACAAAAGCGGGAGGGCCTACAATGAGCAGTTCTTC. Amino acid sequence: CASSFGYKSGRAYNEQFF.

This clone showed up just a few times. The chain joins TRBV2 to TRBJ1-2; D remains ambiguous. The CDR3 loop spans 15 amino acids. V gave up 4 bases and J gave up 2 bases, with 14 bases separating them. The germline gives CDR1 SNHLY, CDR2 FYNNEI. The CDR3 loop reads CASSVGQASNYGYTF. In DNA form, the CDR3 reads TGTGCCAGCAGTGTGGGCCAGGCCAGCAACTATGGCTACACCTTC.